This TCR beta chain originates from a study of identifying expanded T cells in peripheral blood. Notes on the study in general: Clone count variance between roughly 2-week samples rose with total template count. Differentially abundant clones: 0.95 to 1.5 between replicates, about 15 at roughly 2 weeks, 19 to 20 at four.

With respect to this clone: Its target is unknown.

The CDR3 is 17 residues long. CDR1 and CDR2 from the germline V gene are LNHDA and SQIVND (reference sequence). V lost 5 bases to trimming and J lost 1 base, with 20 bases between them. Repertoires were generated with immunoSEQ multiplex PCR, while TCRdb's copy carries only in-frame clones and drops some. Of 90,000 to 100,000 clones in the sample, over 75% were seen once. The clonotype was recovered from a person aged 18-69 years in good health. This chain joins TRBV19 and TRBJ1-1; D remains unclear. Sequencing was done on a sample of blood. The CDR3 reads CASSFRLRSRGNTEAFF. For the CDR3, the DNA is TGTGCCAGTAGTTTCAGGCTTCGGTCCCGGGGGAACACTGAAGCTTTCTTT.